Presented here are 4 T cell receptor beta chains from one specimen sequenced in a study of cytomegalovirus exposure and HLA in healthy donors. Data came from immunoSEQ multiplex PCR; TCRdb stores just in-frame clones and leaves some out. The data contain about 400,000 clones, 86% of them singletons. Sequences were obtained from PBMCs. All receptors come from a woman aged 18-30 years in good health and CMV-seronegative.

The chain joins TRBV7-6 to TRBJ2-2; possibly TRBD2 for D (6 bases). Germline assignment: CDR1 SGHVS and CDR2 FNYEAQ. The CDR3 is 18 residues long. Deletions cut 1 base from V and 4 bases from J, with 19 bases between. CDR3: CASSLVKGRTYGTGELFF. The CDR3 coding sequence is TGTGCCAGCAGCTTAGTAAAGGGGAGGACCTACGGCACCGGGGAGCTGTTTTTT.

DNA of the CDR3: TGTGCCAGCAGCTTTGACAGGGCTAATTCACCCCTCCACTTT. Residues: CASSFDRANSPLHF. V is TRBV2 and J is TRBJ1-6, with 7 positions matching TRBD1. The CDR3 runs 14 residues. V lost 6 bases, J lost 6 bases, and 5 bases stayed unmatched. Germline CDR1 is SNHLY and CDR2 is FYNNEI.

This clone was seen more than once but under ten times. J is TRBJ2-7 and V is TRBV28; D possibly corresponds to TRBD1 (5 bases). The CDR3 totals 16 residues. Trimming took 7 bases from V and 0 from J, leaving 19 bases between them. The germline V gene has CDR1 MDHEN and CDR2 SYDVKM. The CDR3 nucleotides read TGTGCCAGCACCCCAGGGTCGCAGGGAACCTCCTACGAGCAGTACTTC. Amino acids: CASTPGSQGTSYEQYF.

This chain's CDR3 is CASSQAPRGNQPQHF. CDR3 DNA: TGTGCCAGCAGCCAAGCGCCGCGGGGCAATCAGCCCCAGCATTTT. V is TRBV4-2 and J is TRBJ1-5, with unresolved D. V was pared by 1 base and J by 2 bases, with 9 bases between. The CDR3 loop spans 15 amino acids. Germline V gives CDR1 LGHNA, CDR2 YNFKEQ.